What follows are 20 T cell receptor beta chains derived from one specimen sequenced in a study of spatial heterogeneity in lung cancer. The time point denotes: sample taken at primary tumor resection. Sequencing of whole RNA from tumor, nontumor lung or frozen PBMC involved no sorting. TCRdb fed the 5' RACE reads into MiXCR, producing one record per CDR3 protein. The data show under 30,000 distinct CDR3 sequences, with over 3% seen just once and 29% held by the top ten. The sequencing used PBMCs, collected at surgery. These receptor sequences come from a female donor with early-stage non-small cell lung cancer.

This clonotype was counted at least ten times. The V and J genes are TRBV12-3 or TRBV12-4 and TRBJ2-1; TRBD2 aligns across 8 bases. The V and J ends lost 9 bases and 5 bases, in that order; junction bases with no gene match: 15. The CDR3 sequence is 16 residues long. The CDR3 DNA sequence: TGTGCCAGGTTCCCCGGGCCTAGCGGGCCCCACAATGAGCAGTTCTTC. It codes for CARFPGPSGPHNEQFF.

V gene TRBV5-6 combines with J gene TRBJ2-5; D is undetermined. V was pared by 4 bases and J by 7 bases, with 17 bases between. The CDR3 consists of 14 residues. Germline CDR1 SGHDT, CDR2 YYEEEE. CDR3 region: CASSRSRWPGTQYF. The CDR3 DNA reads as TGTGCCAGCAGCCGGTCTAGGTGGCCTGGGACCCAGTACTTC.

This clonotype was recorded at least ten times. This chain joins TRBV10-1 and TRBJ2-5, with 7 nucleotides matching TRBD1. The CDR3 is 13 amino acids. Germline V gives CDR1 WNHNN, CDR2 SYGVQD (reference sequence). V trimming: 4 bases; J trimming: 4 bases; junction bases outside the gene matches: 3. CDR3 nucleotide sequence: TGCGCCAGCAGTGGGGGACAGAGAGAGACCCAGTACTTC. It codes for CASSGGQRETQYF.

This clonotype has a handful of counts. The V and J genes are TRBV29-1 and TRBJ1-1; the D gene is possibly TRBD1 (5 bases). From germline, CDR1 is SQVTM and CDR2 ANQGSEA. The V gene lost 7 bases and the J gene lost 0 bases, with 18 bases spanning the gap. The CDR3 length is 15 residues. The CDR3 nucleotides are TGCAGCGGGGGAGCAGGGTGGGGCATGAACACTGAAGCTTTCTTT. It yields the protein CSGGAGWGMNTEAFF.

This clonotype was seen many times. The chain recombines TRBV11-2 with TRBJ2-2; TRBD2 matches 13 bases. This CDR3 comprises 18 residues. Germline trimming cut 5 bases from V and 6 bases from J; bases unmatched to any gene: 12. Per the germline V gene, CDR1 is SGHAT and CDR2 is FQNNGV. For the CDR3, the DNA is TGTGCCAGCAGCCCCGGGACTAGCGGGATGCTCAGGGCCGGGGAGCTGTTTTTT. Translated, it gives CASSPGTSGMLRAGELFF.

This clonotype has a count of ten or more. This chain links TRBV20-1 with TRBJ2-7; maybe TRBD2 (5 bases). The V gene's germline CDR1 is DFQATT and CDR2 SNEGSKA (reference sequence). The CDR3 runs to 13 residues. The V gene lost 7 bases and the J gene lost 4 bases, with 17 bases spanning the gap. The CDR3 DNA reads as TGCAGTGGGGTGACCCCCGGCGGGTACGAGCAGTACTTC. Amino acids: CSGVTPGGYEQYF.

This clonotype has a count of ten or more. The J gene is TRBJ2-2, the V gene TRBV7-9; 9 nucleotides line up with TRBD1. The CDR3 totals 16 residues. J was trimmed by 0 bases and V by 5 bases; bases with no gene match: 4. The germline gives CDR1 SEHNR, CDR2 FQNEAQ (reference sequence). DNA of the CDR3: TGTGCCAGCAGCCCCAGACAGGGGGCGAACACCGGGGAGCTGTTTTTT. It codes for CASSPRQGANTGELFF. Supplemented by reference TRBV7-9 and TRBJ2-2, the full variable domain reads DTGVSQNPRHKITKRGQNVTFRCDPISEHNRLYWYRQTLGQGPEFLTYFQNEAQLEKSRLLSDRFSAERPKGSFSTLEIQRTEQGDSAMYLCASSPRQGANTGELFFGEGSRLTVL.

This clonotype was found many times. The chain links TRBV9 to TRBJ2-2, with TRBD1 matching over 7 bases. CDR3 length: 14 amino acids. The ends lost 4 bases at V and 6 bases at J; junction bases unmatched: 6. Germline V gene lookup returns CDR1 SGDLS and CDR2 YYNGEE. In DNA form, the CDR3 reads TGTGCCAGCAGCCGGACAGGCGACGCCGGGGAGCTGTTTTTT. Translating gives CASSRTGDAGELFF.

This clonotype appeared a few times. This clone may be a read error of a much larger clone one base away. The chain links TRBV18 to TRBJ2-1, with D possibly being TRBD1 (5 bases). The germline V gene has CDR1 KGHSH and CDR2 LQKENI. CDR3 size: 13 residues. The CDR3 here is CVSSPAPQGEQFF. In nucleotides, the CDR3 is TGTGTCAGCTCACCAGCCCCTCAGGGTGAGCAGTTCTTC. Using reference TRBV18 and TRBJ2-1 for the parts outside the CDR3, the full variable domain is NAGVMQNPRHLVRRRGQEARLRCSPMKGHSHVYWYRQLPEEGLKFMVYLQKENIIDESGMPKERFSAEFPKEGPSILRIQQVVRGDSAAYFCVSSPAPQGEQFFGPGTRLTVL.

This clonotype was observed many times. The rearrangement joins TRBV6-1 to TRBJ2-5; D is unresolved. This CDR3 is 14 amino acids long. Looked up from germline, CDR1 is MNHNS and CDR2 is SASEGT. The germline V and J ends were trimmed by 5 bases and 0 bases, with 10 bases remaining between them. The DNA of the CDR3 is TGTGCCAGCAGTACCGGACGGTACCAAGAGACCCAGTACTTC. As protein: CASSTGRYQETQYF.

At least ten counts were recorded for this clonotype. The rearrangement links TRBV20-1 to TRBJ2-7; D possibly matches TRBD1 or TRBD2 (5 bases each). CDR1 is DFQATT and CDR2 is SNEGSKA in the germline V gene (reference sequence). Trimming took 7 bases from V and 2 from J, leaving 12 bases between them. This CDR3 contains 12 residues. The CDR3 loop reads CSGRGVAYEQYF. The CDR3 nucleotides are TGCAGTGGGAGAGGGGTTGCCTACGAGCAGTACTTC.

This clonotype was observed at least ten times. This chain uses TRBV27 with TRBJ2-2; 7 bases map to TRBD1. Per the germline V gene, CDR1 is MNHEY and CDR2 is SMNVEV (reference sequence). The CDR3 is 15 amino acids. V shed 5 bases, J shed 4 bases, and the junction held 7 bases outside the gene matches. DNA of the CDR3: TGTGCCAGCAGTCCTCGACAGGGCGGCACCGGGGAGCTGTTTTTT. Translating it yields CASSPRQGGTGELFF.

This clonotype was seen ten or more times. The rearrangement uses TRBV2 and TRBJ2-1; D is possibly TRBD2 (6 bases). Germline CDR1 and CDR2: SNHLY and FYNNEI. V dropped 6 bases and J dropped 7 bases, with 19 bases sitting between them. The CDR3 has 15 amino acids. In nucleotides, the CDR3 is TGTGCCAGCAGGCAACTAGCCGGGATTAATAATGAGCAGTTCTTC. This sequence encodes CASRQLAGINNEQFF.

The chain combines TRBV3-1 with TRBJ2-3, with 8 bases identical to TRBD2. Germline values: CDR1 LGHDT, CDR2 YNNKEL (reference sequence). CDR3 length equals 19 residues. Unmatched junction bases numbered 12, after V lost 1 base and J lost 0 bases. The CDR3 DNA sequence: TGTGCCAGCAGCCAAGTTCGGATTAGCGGGGCCTCTAGCACAGATACGCAGTATTTT. Its translation: CASSQVRISGASSTDTQYF.

In its sample, this clonotype was seen many times. The gene calls are TRBV29-1 and TRBJ1-3; D gene ambiguous. The germline V and J ends were trimmed by 7 bases and 0 bases, with 16 bases remaining between them. Germline assignment: CDR1 SQVTM and CDR2 ANQGSEA. The CDR3 has 15 residues. CDR3 loop: CSAERRGSSGNTIYF. The CDR3 coding sequence is TGCAGCGCCGAACGCAGAGGGAGCTCTGGAAACACCATATATTTT.

This clonotype was recorded many times. The chain has TRBV9 and TRBJ2-1; the D is unclear. The V end lost 4 bases, the J end lost 10 bases, and 15 bases lay between the germline ends. The CDR3 loop spans 13 amino acids. Germline values: CDR1 SGDLS, CDR2 YYNGEE. This CDR3 is CASSNLGFGEQFF. In DNA, the CDR3 is TGTGCCAGCAGCAACCTTGGGTTCGGGGAGCAGTTCTTC.

At least ten counts were recorded for this clonotype. The chain carries TRBV2 and TRBJ2-7, with D possibly being TRBD1 or TRBD2 (5 bases each). Trimming stripped 2 bases from V and 7 bases from J, with 18 bases between. Germline V gives CDR1 SNHLY, CDR2 FYNNEI. The CDR3 consists of 15 residues. The CDR3 loop is CASSESGTYRREQYF. The DNA for the CDR3 is TGTGCCAGCAGTGAATCAGGGACGTACCGTCGGGAGCAGTACTTC. Looking up the rest from reference TRBV2 and TRBJ2-7 gives the full variable domain: EPEVTQTPSHQVTQMGQEVILRCVPISNHLYFYWYRQILGQKVEFLVSFYNNEISEKSEIFDDQFSVERPDGSNFTLKIRSTKLEDSAMYFCASSESGTYRREQYFGPGTRLTVT.

This clonotype has at least ten counts. The chain has TRBV2 and TRBJ2-5; 12 nucleotides align to TRBD1. V was pared by 6 bases and J by 7 bases, with 6 bases of the junction left unmatched. The CDR3 has 14 residues. Germline CDR1 and CDR2: SNHLY and FYNNEI. CDR3 in DNA: TGTGCCAGCAGCGAGGGACAGGGGGCCAGGACCCAGTACTTC. Protein product: CASSEGQGARTQYF.

This clonotype was detected many times. The chain couples TRBV7-6 to TRBJ2-7, with D perhaps matching TRBD1 (5 bases). Looked up from germline, CDR1 is SGHVS and CDR2 is FNYEAQ. Trimming stripped 2 bases from V and 5 bases from J, with 13 bases between. The CDR3 runs to 14 residues. CDR3 loop: CASSLNSRADEQYF. CDR3 DNA sequence: TGTGCCAGCAGCTTAAATTCCAGGGCGGACGAGCAGTACTTC. The variable domain in full, completed from reference TRBV7-6 and TRBJ2-7, reads GAGVSQSPRYKVTKRGQDVALRCDPISGHVSLYWYRQALGQGPEFLTYFNYEAQQDKSGLPNDRFSAERPEGSISTLTIQRTEQRDSAMYRCASSLNSRADEQYFGPGTRLTVT.

This clonotype showed up just a few times. This chain links TRBV6-1 with TRBJ2-2; D is possibly TRBD2 (6 bases). Trimming removed 5 bases at V and 6 bases at J, with 19 bases between. This CDR3 has 16 residues. Germline assignment: CDR1 MNHNS and CDR2 SASEGT. This CDR3 is CASSLRDSVVPGELFF. The CDR3 bases are TGTGCCAGCAGTTTGCGGGACTCCGTCGTGCCCGGGGAGCTGTTTTTT.